Listed here are 29 T cell receptor beta chains from one sample, sequenced in a study of T cell responses to AZD1222 COVID-19 vaccine. The repertoire was sequenced with immunoSEQ multiplex PCR; TCRdb's copy has only in-frame clones and lacks some. The sample contains roughly 100,000 clones, approximately 89% of which appear only once. The specimen comprised peripheral blood, sampled on day 0 of AZD1222 vaccination. The receptors derive from an adult in good health.

The V call is TRBV28, the J call TRBJ1-6, with 10 nucleotides matching TRBD1. Germline V CDR1 and CDR2: MDHEN, SYDVKM. The V and J ends lost 6 bases and 8 bases, in that order; junction bases with no gene match: 7. The length of the CDR3 is 15 residues. The CDR3 DNA sequence: TGTGCCAGCAGCCCCAAGGGACAGGGGTATTCACCCCTCCACTTT. This translates into CASSPKGQGYSPLHF.

This clone was seen just once. This rearrangement joins TRBV19 to TRBJ1-4; D might be TRBD1 (6 bases). Trimming removed 7 bases from V and 6 bases from J, with 21 bases in between. The length of the CDR3 is 16 residues. Germline CDR1 is LNHDA and CDR2 is SQIVND (reference sequence). The CDR3 nucleotides are TGTGCCAGTAAAGGACAGTCGAGGAGCGTCTATGAAAAACTGTTTTTT. This codes for CASKGQSRSVYEKLFF.

The chain employs TRBV20-1 and TRBJ2-1, with D possibly matching TRBD2 (5 bases). CDR1 is DFQATT and CDR2 is SNEGSKA in the germline V gene (reference sequence). V dropped 8 bases and J dropped 14 bases, with 13 bases sitting between them. The CDR3 is 9 residues long. In nucleotides, the CDR3 is TGCAGTTGGGCGCAGGAGGAGTTCTTC. It yields the protein CSWAQEEFF.

Here the CDR3 reads CASSLKNPYEQYF. The CDR3 DNA sequence: TGCGCCAGCAGCTTGAAAAACCCCTACGAGCAGTACTTC. V is TRBV5-1 and J is TRBJ2-7; D gene uncertain. This CDR3 has 13 amino acids. V lost 1 base and J 2 bases, leaving 7 bases between the germline ends. Germline loops: CDR1 SGHRS, CDR2 YFSETQ.

V and J are TRBV30 and TRBJ1-1; the D is unclear. V lost 4 bases and J lost 0, with 12 bases in between. Germline values: CDR1 GTSNPN, CDR2 SVGIG (reference sequence). The CDR3 length is 14 residues. This chain's CDR3 is CAWKGLFLNTEAFF. CDR3 DNA: TGTGCCTGGAAAGGCCTTTTTTTGAACACTGAAGCTTTCTTT.

This chain links TRBV11-3 with TRBJ2-1; D remains unclear. V lost 6 bases, J lost 7 bases, and 7 bases lay in between. Germline V gene lookup returns CDR1 SGHNT and CDR2 YENEEA. The CDR3 has 11 residues. The DNA of the CDR3 is TGTGCCAGCAGGGGCGATAATGAGCAGTTCTTC. This gives the protein CASRGDNEQFF.

The gene calls are TRBV25-1 and TRBJ2-7; 9 bases are a match to TRBD1. Germline V gene lookup returns CDR1 MGHDK and CDR2 SYGVNS. The CDR3 totals 17 residues. Trimming took 1 base from V and 0 from J; bases not matched to a gene: 7. CDR3 DNA: TGTGCCAGCAGTGAATTGGGGGGGACAGGGATCTCCTACGAGCAGTACTTC. It is translated as CASSELGGTGISYEQYF.

The chain combines TRBV19 with TRBJ1-1, with a weak D call TRBD1 (6 bases). The CDR3 runs 12 residues. V gave up 7 bases and J gave up 5 bases, with 11 bases separating them. The germline V gene encodes CDR1 LNHDA and CDR2 SQIVND (reference sequence). CDR3 nucleotides: TGTGCCAGTACCTCGAGGGGGACTGAAGCTTTCTTT. This codes for CASTSRGTEAFF.

The chain joins TRBV27 to TRBJ2-1; 10 positions match TRBD2. J lost 5 bases, V lost 5 bases, and 9 bases had no gene match. CDR3 size: 16 residues. Germline CDR1 reads MNHEY; CDR2 reads SMNVEV (reference sequence). The CDR3 sequence: CASSVPGLAANNEQFF. CDR3 nucleotide sequence: TGTGCCAGCAGTGTACCAGGACTAGCGGCAAACAATGAGCAGTTCTTC.

The V call is TRBV7-2, the J call TRBJ2-3; 8 bases line up with TRBD2. Germline-derived CDR1 and CDR2 are SGHTA and FQGNSA. The CDR3 covers 17 residues. V dropped 3 bases and J dropped 7; count of bases not matched to a gene: 15. CDR3 region: CASSFYFASGRPNTQYF. DNA for the CDR3: TGTGCCAGCAGCTTCTACTTTGCTAGCGGGCGTCCCAATACGCAGTATTTT.

The chain couples TRBV28 to TRBJ2-3; D is unresolved. This CDR3 region has 14 residues. Per germline, CDR1 MDHEN and CDR2 SYDVKM. Trimming left V 3 bases short and J 3 bases short, with 10 bases between. CDR3 DNA: TGTGCCAGCAGTTTCGGTACCGCGACAGATACGCAGTATTTT. Encoded protein: CASSFGTATDTQYF.

J is TRBJ2-2 and V is TRBV30; D is ambiguous. The CDR3 runs to 14 residues. Germline loops: CDR1 GTSNPN, CDR2 SVGIG (reference sequence). Trimming removed 2 bases from V and 0 bases from J, with 7 bases in between. The CDR3 loop reads CAWSLDANTGELFF. CDR3 sequence (DNA): TGTGCCTGGAGTCTCGACGCGAACACCGGGGAGCTGTTTTTT.

In this sample, this clone turned up a few times. The chain is built from TRBV6-6 and TRBJ2-5; 8 nucleotides agree with TRBD2. Looked up from germline, CDR1 is MNHNY and CDR2 is SVGAGI (reference sequence). The V and J ends lost 6 bases and 2 bases, in that order; junction bases with no gene match: 8. The CDR3 is 15 residues long. Here the CDR3 DNA reads TGTGCCAGCAGCCCGGCGGGACTAGTTCAAGAGACCCAGTACTTC. It translates to CASSPAGLVQETQYF.

The J gene is TRBJ1-1, the V gene TRBV5-1, with no clear D. The CDR3 contains 14 residues. V was shortened by 4 bases and J by 0 bases, with 10 bases between the two germline ends. The V gene's germline CDR1 is SGHRS and CDR2 YFSETQ. The CDR3 nucleotides read TGCGCCAGCAGCGGGGTAGGTTTGAACACTGAAGCTTTCTTT. Protein sequence: CASSGVGLNTEAFF.

V is TRBV27 and J is TRBJ2-7; D possibly corresponds to TRBD2 (5 bases). The CDR3 is made up of 13 amino acids. Germline assignment: CDR1 MNHEY and CDR2 SMNVEV (reference sequence). V gave up 2 bases and J gave up 2 bases, with 7 bases separating them. CDR3 sequence: CASSLSGAYEQYF. In DNA form, the CDR3 reads TGTGCCAGCAGTTTAAGCGGAGCCTACGAGCAGTACTTC.

The J gene is TRBJ2-3, the V gene TRBV5-4, with D possibly TRBD2 on 6 matching bases. Trimming pared 0 bases from V and 0 bases from J, leaving 14 bases between. Germline loops: CDR1 SGHNT, CDR2 YYREEE (reference sequence). The CDR3 is 17 residues long. CDR3 residues: CASSLGAGTSSTDTQYF. The CDR3, as DNA: TGTGCCAGCAGCTTGGGCGCGGGGACCTCTAGCACAGATACGCAGTATTTT.

V and J are TRBV5-1 and TRBJ2-1; TRBD2 aligns across 11 bases. This CDR3 has 15 amino acids. J lost 6 bases, V lost 1 base, and 3 bases had no gene match. Germline lookup yields CDR1 SGHRS and CDR2 YFSETQ. Here the CDR3 DNA reads TGCGCCAGCAGCTTGACTAGCGGGAGTTTCAATGAGCAGTTCTTC. It specifies CASSLTSGSFNEQFF. Drawing the rest from reference TRBV5-1 and TRBJ2-1, the complete variable domain is KAGVTQTPRYLIKTRGQQVTLSCSPISGHRSVSWYQQTPGQGLQFLFEYFSETQRNKGNFPGRFSGRQFSNSRSEMNVSTLELGDSALYLCASSLTSGSFNEQFFGPGTRLTVL.

This clone was picked up one time. The rearrangement links TRBV7-9 to TRBJ2-2; the match to TRBD2 covers 8 bases. Losses at the gene ends were 5 bases for V and 0 bases for J; bases not matched to a gene: 5. Germline V gene sequence: CDR1 SEHNR, CDR2 FQNEAQ (reference sequence). The CDR3 is made up of 16 amino acids. The CDR3 spells CASSARGGPNTGELFF. DNA of the CDR3: TGTGCCAGCAGCGCCCGGGGGGGGCCGAACACCGGGGAGCTGTTTTTT.

The chain recombines TRBV6-2 or TRBV6-3 with TRBJ1-1; TRBD1 might be the D (5 bases). V lost 4 bases and J 1 base, leaving 13 bases between the germline ends. This CDR3 contains 15 residues. The germline V gene encodes CDR1 MNHEY and CDR2 SVGEGT. This CDR3 reads CASSSGRGTNTEAFF. Here the CDR3 DNA reads TGTGCCAGCAGTTCCGGTAGGGGAACGAACACTGAAGCTTTCTTT.

The J gene is TRBJ2-5, the V gene TRBV11-2; the D is unclear. Germline lookup yields CDR1 SGHAT and CDR2 FQNNGV. The CDR3 spans 13 residues. Deletions cut 4 bases from V and 7 bases from J, with 13 bases between. This CDR3 is CASSSDASGTQYF. In DNA form, the CDR3 reads TGTGCCAGCAGCTCGGATGCTAGTGGGACCCAGTACTTC.

The V call is TRBV7-2, the J call TRBJ1-2, with TRBD1 matching 9 bases. V lost 5 bases, J lost 5 bases, and 6 bases stayed unmatched. The CDR3 is 14 amino acids. Germline V gene sequence: CDR1 SGHTA, CDR2 FQGNSA. The CDR3 sequence is CASSPQGAAYGYTF. In DNA, the CDR3 is TGTGCCAGCAGCCCACAGGGGGCTGCATATGGCTACACCTTC.

This clone was seen more than once but under ten times. The chain has TRBV19 and TRBJ2-3; TRBD2 matches 11 bases. J lost 0 bases, V lost 0 bases, and 5 bases had no gene match. Germline-derived CDR1 and CDR2 are LNHDA and SQIVND (reference sequence). The CDR3 runs to 18 residues. The chain's CDR3 is CASSIDTGLAVSTDTQYF. In DNA form, the CDR3 reads TGTGCCAGTAGTATAGATACGGGACTAGCGGTAAGCACAGATACGCAGTATTTT.

This chain joins TRBV28 and TRBJ1-2; maybe TRBD1 (5 bases). This CDR3 contains 15 residues. Trimming left V 3 bases short and J 8 bases short, with 19 bases between. Germline V gives CDR1 MDHEN, CDR2 SYDVKM. The CDR3 DNA reads as TGTGCCAGCAGTTTGCCCCGGGGACTGGGCCAGGGCTACACCTTC. It encodes CASSLPRGLGQGYTF.

This clone showed up just once. V usage is TRBV2 and J usage is TRBJ2-7; D is possibly TRBD1 (5 bases). There are 15 residues in the CDR3. Trimming removed 8 bases at V and 3 bases at J, with 20 bases between. Looked up from germline, CDR1 is SNHLY and CDR2 is FYNNEI. The CDR3 is CASGPGQPVLYEQYF. CDR3 sequence (DNA): TGTGCCAGCGGGCCAGGGCAGCCCGTCCTCTACGAGCAGTACTTC.

The chain links TRBV28 to TRBJ1-1; D remains ambiguous. Trimming removed 5 bases from V and 11 bases from J, with 15 bases in between. Germline lookup yields CDR1 MDHEN and CDR2 SYDVKM. The length of the CDR3 is 12 residues. The CDR3 loop reads CASSLPIGLAFF. CDR3 nucleotides: TGTGCCAGCAGTCTCCCTATAGGGTTGGCTTTCTTT.

The chain combines TRBV10-3 with TRBJ2-5, with D maybe TRBD1 (7 bases). Germline V gives CDR1 ENHRY, CDR2 SYGVKD. The CDR3 has 14 residues. V was clipped by 6 bases and J by 1 base, with 12 bases between them. CDR3 protein: CAIRSQGGQETQYF. CDR3 nucleotides: TGTGCCATCAGGAGTCAGGGGGGCCAAGAGACCCAGTACTTC.

V usage is TRBV7-9 and J usage is TRBJ2-7; 14 bases are shared with TRBD2. The trim removed 5 bases at V and 4 bases at J, leaving 10 bases unmatched. Looked up from germline, CDR1 is SEHNR and CDR2 is FQNEAQ (reference sequence). This CDR3 contains 17 residues. CDR3 bases: TGTGCCAGCAGCCCCGGGACTAGCGGGAGTTTGACGTACGAGCAGTACTTC. Translating it yields CASSPGTSGSLTYEQYF.

V and J are TRBV30 and TRBJ1-5; D perhaps matches TRBD1 (5 bases). Germline V lookup: CDR1 GTSNPN, CDR2 SVGIG (reference sequence). This CDR3 has 13 amino acids. The V end was cut by 3 bases, the J end by 3 bases, with 9 bases between. Here the CDR3 reads CAWSRGTNQPQHF. CDR3 nucleotide sequence: TGTGCCTGGAGCCGGGGGACCAATCAGCCCCAGCATTTT.

The V gene is TRBV15, the J gene TRBJ2-1; 8 bases align to TRBD2. CDR3 length: 13 residues. V was pared by 8 bases and J by 6 bases, with 6 bases of the junction left unmatched. CDR1 is LNHNV and CDR2 is YYDKDF in the germline V gene (reference sequence). CDR3 nucleotide sequence: TGTGCCACCGGAGCGGGAGTCGTCAATGAGCAGTTCTTC. Amino acids: CATGAGVVNEQFF. Combining the CDR3 with reference TRBV15 and TRBJ2-1 gives the whole variable domain DAMVIQNPRYQVTQFGKPVTLSCSQTLNHNVMYWYQQKSSQAPKLLFHYYDKDFNNEADTPDNFQSRRPNTSFCFLDIRSPGLGDTAMYLCATGAGVVNEQFFGPGTRLTVL.